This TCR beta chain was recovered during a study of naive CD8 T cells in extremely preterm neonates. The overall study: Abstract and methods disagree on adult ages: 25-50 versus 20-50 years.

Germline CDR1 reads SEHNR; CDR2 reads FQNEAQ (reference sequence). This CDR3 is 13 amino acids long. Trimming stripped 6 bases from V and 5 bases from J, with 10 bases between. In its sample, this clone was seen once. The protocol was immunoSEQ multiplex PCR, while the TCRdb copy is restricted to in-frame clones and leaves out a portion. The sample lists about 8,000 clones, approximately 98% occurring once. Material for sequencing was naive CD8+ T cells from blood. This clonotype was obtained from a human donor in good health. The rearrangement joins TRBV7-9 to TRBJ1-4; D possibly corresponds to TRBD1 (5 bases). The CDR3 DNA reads TGTGCCAGCAGACAGGCTCTAAATGAAAAACTGTTTTTT. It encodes CASRQALNEKLFF.